The 8 T cell receptor beta chains given below trace back to one sample, sequenced in a study of patients and donors after allogeneic stem cell transplantation. TCRdb recomputed calls from the RT-PCR reads with MiXCR, one row per CDR3 protein. The table lists 65,000 to 80,000 distinct CDR3 sequences, 26% of them singletons. Sequences were obtained from blood, either unsorted or a sorted T cell fraction (not recorded which). The receptors shown here come from a human donor who was either an allogeneic HSCT recipient or a stem cell or donor lymphocyte infusion donor (not recorded which). It is not recorded whose cells these are; they may come from a transplant donor.

The chain joins TRBV29-1 to TRBJ1-2, with D perhaps TRBD1 (6 bases). V dropped 6 bases and J dropped 6 bases, with 17 bases sitting between them. This CDR3 has 13 residues. From germline, CDR1 is SQVTM and CDR2 ANQGSEA. The DNA for the CDR3 is TGCAGCGTGTTACAGGGAGTTATCGATGGCTACACCTTC. Residues: CSVLQGVIDGYTF.

This chain uses TRBV6-5 with TRBJ2-7, with a weak D call TRBD1 (6 bases). Germline V gene sequence: CDR1 MNHEY, CDR2 SVGAGI. With 7 bases removed from V and 3 bases from J, the gap between germline ends came to 16 bases. This CDR3 comprises 14 residues. CDR3 nucleotides: TGTGCCAGCAAAAGACAGGTCGACCTCTACGAGCAGTACTTC. It yields the protein CASKRQVDLYEQYF.

The J gene is TRBJ2-5, the V gene TRBV6-6; 15 bases agree with TRBD2. This CDR3 has 15 amino acids. With V trimmed by 7 bases and J by 5 bases, 5 bases remained unmatched. CDR1 is MNHNY and CDR2 is SVGAGI in the germline V gene (reference sequence). The CDR3 region is CASTWTSGGAETQYF. CDR3 nucleotide sequence: TGTGCCAGCACCTGGACTAGCGGGGGGGCGGAGACCCAGTACTTC.

V and J are TRBV5-1 and TRBJ1-1; D is undetermined. This CDR3 has 18 residues. Trimming pared 0 bases from V and 4 bases from J, leaving 22 bases between. CDR1 and CDR2 from the germline V gene are SGHRS and YFSETQ. The chain's CDR3 is CASSLVPGSITMGTEAFF. The DNA of the CDR3 is TGCGCCAGCAGCTTGGTGCCGGGCTCAATAACGATGGGCACTGAAGCTTTCTTT. Full variable domain (rest looked up from reference TRBV5-1 and TRBJ1-1): KAGVTQTPRYLIKTRGQQVTLSCSPISGHRSVSWYQQTPGQGLQFLFEYFSETQRNKGNFPGRFSGRQFSNSRSEMNVSTLELGDSALYLCASSLVPGSITMGTEAFFGQGTRLTVV.

This chain joins TRBV20-1 and TRBJ2-7; possibly TRBD2 for D (5 bases). Germline V gives CDR1 DFQATT, CDR2 SNEGSKA (reference sequence). This CDR3 is built from 14 residues. Deletions cut 2 bases from V and 4 bases from J, with 15 bases between. This CDR3 is CSARPRTVGYEQYF. The CDR3 DNA reads TGCAGTGCTAGACCTCGGACTGTAGGATACGAGCAGTACTTC.

The chain couples TRBV5-1 to TRBJ1-1; D unclear. Germline V CDR1 and CDR2: SGHRS, YFSETQ. Deletions cut 1 base from V and 1 base from J, with 11 bases between. There are 15 residues in the CDR3. CDR3 sequence reads: CASSLSGPGNTEAFF. As DNA, the CDR3 is TGCGCCAGCAGCTTGTCGGGCCCGGGGAACACTGAAGCTTTCTTT.

This clonotype was detected a few times. This sequence joins TRBV6-2 or TRBV6-3 and TRBJ2-7; 8 bases agree with TRBD2. Germline V gene lookup returns CDR1 MNHEY and CDR2 SVGEGT. The CDR3 is made up of 19 amino acids. Germline trimming cut 0 bases from V and 2 bases from J; bases unmatched to any gene: 15. This CDR3 is CASSYSIYRWERETYEQYF. CDR3 nucleotide sequence: TGTGCCAGCAGTTACTCGATCTACCGTTGGGAGCGGGAGACCTACGAGCAGTACTTC.

This clonotype was found a few times. The genes are TRBV11-2 and TRBJ1-6, with a tentative D call TRBD1 (5 bases). The CDR3 is made up of 12 amino acids. Germline loops: CDR1 SGHAT, CDR2 FQNNGV. Trimming removed 2 bases from V and 15 bases from J, with 11 bases in between. The CDR3 loop reads CASSLTGNLLHF. The CDR3 region has the DNA TGTGCCAGCAGCTTAACAGGAAATCTCCTCCACTTT.